This T cell receptor beta chain came from a study of blood T cell repertoires in COVID-19. Profiling relied on immunoSEQ multiplex PCR, and the TCRdb table lists in-frame clones only, not all of them. The data show some 240,000 clones, about 85% seen once. This CDR3 contains 13 residues. The V end was cut by 4 bases, the J end by 9 bases, with 15 bases between. From germline, CDR1 is SGHDN and CDR2 FVKESK. The sequence derives from a man between 60 and 75 years old who had recovered from COVID-19. The material sequenced was peripheral blood. V and J are TRBV14 and TRBJ1-2, with TRBD1 as a possible D gene (6 bases). The CDR3 loop reads CASSRTQGLSYTF. CDR3 sequence (DNA): TGTGCCAGCAGCCGAACCCAGGGGCTGAGCTACACCTTC.